This TCR beta chain was documented in a study of T cell changes during pregnancy in multiple sclerosis. This CDR3 is 15 amino acids long. With 5 bases clipped from V and 4 bases from J, the junction kept 6 bases outside the gene matches. In germline, CDR1 is SNHLY, CDR2 FYNNEI. Here immunoSEQ multiplex PCR was the method, and the copy in TCRdb shows in-frame clones only, minus some. The sample lists 75,000 to 100,000 clones; 90% were seen once. This sample comprised peripheral blood, obtained in the second trimester of pregnancy. The V and J genes are TRBV2 and TRBJ2-2, with 8 bases lining up with TRBD1. The TCR sequence derives from a female donor in good health, enrolled as a control in a pregnancy study. The CDR3 is CASSYMGQVTGELFF. CDR3 in DNA: TGTGCCAGCAGTTACATGGGACAGGTCACCGGGGAGCTGTTTTTT.